The sequence of this T cell receptor (beta chain) was determined in a study of T-cell memory formation after mild COVID-19. Overall study context: The study found TCR clusters largely donor specific.

As to this clonotype: Its antigen is undetermined.

Study-wide points: Confirmation was lacking for SARS-CoV-2 specificity of second-wave clones that peaked on day 37. Day 15 to 85 contracting clones showed balanced CD4/CD8; later expanders leaned CD4+.

CDR3 size: 13 residues. V lost 5 bases and J lost 3, with 11 bases in between. Per the germline V gene, CDR1 is MNHNY and CDR2 is SVGAGI (reference sequence). Constant-segment primers served in 5'RACE that generated TCR alpha and TCR beta cDNA libraries bearing sample barcodes and UMIs. Each CDR3 protein gets one entry after TCRdb re-called the 5' RACE reads with MiXCR. The top ten clones hold roughly 14% of a sample with hundreds of thousands of distinct CDR3 sequences, 25% to 30% of them seen once. Sample: PBMCs or a T cell subset sorted from them (not recorded which). The chain couples TRBV6-6 to TRBJ2-7; D not certain. The source is an adult woman who had mild COVID-19 (a few samples of this study predate the infection). Cell type and time point are not known. Written as DNA, the CDR3 is TGTGCCAGCAGTAACCAGCAACTCTACGAGCAGTACTTC. Amino acid sequence: CASSNQQLYEQYF.